The rows below give T cell receptor beta chains drawn from one sample of a study of CD8+ T cells in alopecia areata. Using immunoSEQ multiplex PCR, the repertoire was profiled, and TCRdb retains in-frame clones only, with some absent. Of over 110,000 clones listed, about 47% are singletons. Sequences were derived from CD4+ T cells sorted from blood, sampled at week 0. The receptors here all came from a human donor with alopecia areata. Each CDR3 is given with its conserved first and last residue. The order of the fields is D gene, clone size, J gene, V gene, CDR3 DNA, CDR3 protein. A D gene is named only where the DNA matches it firmly. Not all rows give a size; the values are once, few, many and, for expanded clones, a class.

D gene: .
clone size: .
J gene: TRBJ1-1
V gene: TRBV29-1
CDR3 DNA: TGCAGCGTTGATAGGGCAGGGGCGAACACTGAAGCTTTCTTT
CDR3 protein: CSVDRAGANTEAFF

D gene: .
clone size: few
J gene: TRBJ2-1
V gene: TRBV30
CDR3 DNA: TGTGCCTGGCAAGGGGGGAATGAGCAGTTCTTC
CDR3 protein: CAWQGGNEQFF

D gene: TRBD2
clone size: .
J gene: TRBJ2-3
V gene: TRBV2
CDR3 DNA: TGTGCCAGCAGGGAGACTAGCGGGGGACGGTATACGCGGTATTTT
CDR3 protein: CASRETSGGRYTRYF

D gene: .
clone size: .
J gene: TRBJ2-7
V gene: TRBV11-2
CDR3 DNA: TGTGCCAGCAGCTTGGGGCGTGTATACGAGCAGTACTTC
CDR3 protein: CASSLGRVYEQYF

D gene: .
clone size: .
J gene: TRBJ2-5
V gene: TRBV30
CDR3 DNA: TGTGCCTGGAGTCAAGAGACCCAGTACTTC
CDR3 protein: CAWSQETQYF

D gene: TRBD1
clone size: .
J gene: TRBJ2-7
V gene: TRBV5-1
CDR3 DNA: TGCGCCAGCAGCACCGGGTCGACGGGACAGGGGATCAACGAGCAGTACTTC
CDR3 protein: CASSTGSTGQGINEQYF

D gene: TRBD1
clone size: .
J gene: TRBJ1-1
V gene: TRBV2
CDR3 DNA: TGTGCCAGCAGTTTACAGGGGACCACTGAAGCTTTCTTT
CDR3 protein: CASSLQGTTEAFF

D gene: .
clone size: few
J gene: TRBJ1-5
V gene: TRBV28
CDR3 DNA: TGTGCCAGCAGTTCCCTTGGGAGGGTCAATCAGCCCCAGCATTTT
CDR3 protein: CASSSLGRVNQPQHF

D gene: TRBD2
clone size: .
J gene: TRBJ2-1
V gene: TRBV5-1
CDR3 DNA: TGCGCCAGCAGCTTGACTAGCGGGATGGGCAATGAGCAGTTCTTC
CDR3 protein: CASSLTSGMGNEQFF

D gene: .
clone size: few
J gene: TRBJ2-4
V gene: TRBV29-1
CDR3 DNA: TGCAGCGTTGAGCGAAAGCTAGCCAAAAACATTCAGTACTTC
CDR3 protein: CSVERKLAKNIQYF

D gene: .
clone size: .
J gene: TRBJ1-2
V gene: TRBV11-1
CDR3 DNA: TGTGCCAGCAGCTTAGCCGCAGGGGCCAACTATGGCTACACCTTC
CDR3 protein: CASSLAAGANYGYTF

D gene: .
clone size: .
J gene: TRBJ1-2
V gene: TRBV29-1
CDR3 DNA: TGCAGCGTCTCCCTGACTGTTAACTATGGCTACACCTTC
CDR3 protein: CSVSLTVNYGYTF

D gene: .
clone size: .
J gene: TRBJ2-5
V gene: TRBV29-1
CDR3 DNA: TGCAGCGTCGGCGCTGGCAGGGAGACCCAGTACTTC
CDR3 protein: CSVGAGRETQYF

D gene: .
clone size: .
J gene: TRBJ2-5
V gene: TRBV5-1
CDR3 DNA: TGCGCCAGCCTCCCCAGTTCAGGGAGGGAGACCCAGTACTTC
CDR3 protein: CASLPSSGRETQYF

D gene: .
clone size: few
J gene: TRBJ2-1
V gene: TRBV5-1
CDR3 DNA: TGCGCCAGCAGCTTCCAGGGGGGATCCTACAATGAGCAGTTCTTC
CDR3 protein: CASSFQGGSYNEQFF

D gene: .
clone size: .
J gene: TRBJ2-2
V gene: TRBV7-7
CDR3 DNA: TGTGCCAGCAGCCTAGACAGGAACACCGGGGAGCTGTTTTTT
CDR3 protein: CASSLDRNTGELFF

D gene: TRBD1
clone size: few
J gene: TRBJ2-7
V gene: TRBV29-1
CDR3 DNA: TGCAGCGTTGAAACGGGACAGGACGGTCAGTACTTC
CDR3 protein: CSVETGQDGQYF

D gene: .
clone size: .
J gene: TRBJ2-7
V gene: TRBV30
CDR3 DNA: TGTGCCTGGAGCAACCGGTACGAGCAGTACTTC
CDR3 protein: CAWSNRYEQYF

D gene: TRBD2
clone size: .
J gene: TRBJ2-3
V gene: TRBV29-1
CDR3 DNA: TGCAGCGTTTTTCGAGCGGGAGACAGAGATACGCAGTATTTT
CDR3 protein: CSVFRAGDRDTQYF

D gene: TRBD1
clone size: .
J gene: TRBJ1-5
V gene: TRBV27
CDR3 DNA: TGTGCCAGCAGTTTACAGGGGGCGCAGAACCAAAATCAGCCCCAGCATTTT
CDR3 protein: CASSLQGAQNQNQPQHF

D gene: .
clone size: few
J gene: TRBJ2-6
V gene: TRBV5-1
CDR3 DNA: TGCGCCAGCCGATCCATTTTCTCTGGGGCCAACGTCCTGACTTTC
CDR3 protein: CASRSIFSGANVLTF

D gene: TRBD1
clone size: .
J gene: TRBJ1-2
V gene: TRBV6-5
CDR3 DNA: TGTGCCAGCAACTGGGGGATGACAGGGGACGGCTACACCTTC
CDR3 protein: CASNWGMTGDGYTF

D gene: .
clone size: few
J gene: TRBJ1-4
V gene: TRBV18
CDR3 DNA: TGTGCCAGCTCTCGGGGAGGATCTGAAAAACTGTTTTTT
CDR3 protein: CASSRGGSEKLFF

D gene: TRBD1
clone size: .
J gene: TRBJ1-5
V gene: TRBV29-1
CDR3 DNA: TGCAGCGGTGGACAGGGGAATGGGCCCCAGCATTTT
CDR3 protein: CSGGQGNGPQHF

D gene: TRBD2
clone size: .
J gene: TRBJ2-7
V gene: TRBV27
CDR3 DNA: TGTGCCAGCAGGATGGGACGGTCTAGCGGGAGGGACGAGCAGTACTTC
CDR3 protein: CASRMGRSSGRDEQYF

D gene: .
clone size: .
J gene: TRBJ1-5
V gene: TRBV13
CDR3 DNA: TGTGCCAGCAGCTTAGGCAGGGCGCGGACCCAGCATTTT
CDR3 protein: CASSLGRARTQHF

D gene: .
clone size: .
J gene: TRBJ2-5
V gene: TRBV2
CDR3 DNA: TGTGCCAGCAGTGTGGCTGGGGAGACCCAGTACTTC
CDR3 protein: CASSVAGETQYF

D gene: TRBD2
clone size: .
J gene: TRBJ2-3
V gene: TRBV5-1
CDR3 DNA: TGCGCCAGCAGCTTGGGTCCTAGCGGGCAAAGCACAGATACGCAGTATTTT
CDR3 protein: CASSLGPSGQSTDTQYF

D gene: .
clone size: .
J gene: TRBJ1-1
V gene: TRBV9
CDR3 DNA: TGTGCCAGCAGCCCTCTCGGTAGTAGGAACACTGAAGCTTTCTTT
CDR3 protein: CASSPLGSRNTEAFF

D gene: .
clone size: few
J gene: TRBJ2-5
V gene: TRBV5-1
CDR3 DNA: TGCGCCAGCAGCGCAAACCAAGAGACCCAGTACTTC
CDR3 protein: CASSANQETQYF

D gene: .
clone size: .
J gene: TRBJ2-5
V gene: TRBV18
CDR3 DNA: TGTGCCACCACAAGCGGTCGAATGGGGCAAGAGACCCAGTACTTC
CDR3 protein: CATTSGRMGQETQYF

D gene: .
clone size: few
J gene: TRBJ2-7
V gene: TRBV30
CDR3 DNA: TGTGCCTGGAGTAGTGAAAGACAGTACTTC
CDR3 protein: CAWSSERQYF

D gene: .
clone size: few
J gene: TRBJ2-7
V gene: TRBV29-1
CDR3 DNA: TGCAGCGTCGTGTTCACGTCCTACGAGCAGTACTTC
CDR3 protein: CSVVFTSYEQYF

D gene: .
clone size: few
J gene: TRBJ1-1
V gene: TRBV20-1
CDR3 DNA: TGCAGGGCGCAGGGGCCTGAAGCTTTCTTT
CDR3 protein: CRAQGPEAFF

D gene: TRBD2
clone size: .
J gene: TRBJ2-7
V gene: TRBV9
CDR3 DNA: TGTGCCAGCAGCGTAGCGGCGGGAGGATCCTACGAGCAGTACTTC
CDR3 protein: CASSVAAGGSYEQYF

D gene: .
clone size: few
J gene: TRBJ1-1
V gene: TRBV5-1
CDR3 DNA: TGCGCCAGCAGCGCCGACGGAAACACTGAAGCTTTCTTT
CDR3 protein: CASSADGNTEAFF

D gene: .
clone size: once
J gene: TRBJ2-5
V gene: TRBV11-1
CDR3 DNA: TGTGCCAGCAGCTTAGTGTGGCGGGAGACCCAGTACTTC
CDR3 protein: CASSLVWRETQYF

D gene: TRBD1
clone size: .
J gene: TRBJ2-6
V gene: TRBV11-2
CDR3 DNA: TGTGCCAGCAGCTTAATAGTGGGACAGGGGTCTGGGGCCAACGTCCTGACTTTC
CDR3 protein: CASSLIVGQGSGANVLTF

D gene: TRBD2
clone size: few
J gene: TRBJ2-7
V gene: TRBV29-1
CDR3 DNA: TGCAGCGTTGAGGGGACTATCGCCGGAGAGCAGTACTTC
CDR3 protein: CSVEGTIAGEQYF

D gene: .
clone size: once
J gene: TRBJ2-1
V gene: TRBV29-1
CDR3 DNA: TGCAGCGTTGAACCGGGGGCCACTTCCTACAATGAGCAGTTCTTC
CDR3 protein: CSVEPGATSYNEQFF

D gene: .
clone size: few
J gene: TRBJ2-2
V gene: TRBV28
CDR3 DNA: TGTGCCAGCAAGAGGGGATCACAAGCCGGGGAGCTGTTTTTT
CDR3 protein: CASKRGSQAGELFF

D gene: .
clone size: few
J gene: TRBJ2-7
V gene: TRBV10-3
CDR3 DNA: TGTGCCATCAGTGACGATCAGCGGGTCGGTAGCGAGCAGTACTTC
CDR3 protein: CAISDDQRVGSEQYF

D gene: .
clone size: .
J gene: TRBJ2-5
V gene: TRBV4-2
CDR3 DNA: TGTGCCAGCAGCCTGGAAGAGACCCAGTACTTC
CDR3 protein: CASSLEETQYF

D gene: .
clone size: .
J gene: TRBJ2-7
V gene: TRBV5-6
CDR3 DNA: TGTGCCAGCAGCTTGGAAGGGGAGCAGTACTTC
CDR3 protein: CASSLEGEQYF

D gene: TRBD2
clone size: once
J gene: TRBJ2-1
V gene: TRBV7-2
CDR3 DNA: TGTGCCAGCAGCTTAGGGAGCGGGAGCGGAGACAATGAGCAGTTCTTC
CDR3 protein: CASSLGSGSGDNEQFF

D gene: .
clone size: .
J gene: TRBJ2-7
V gene: TRBV15
CDR3 DNA: TGTGCCACCAGCAGAGTCGAAGGCTACGAGCAGTACTTC
CDR3 protein: CATSRVEGYEQYF

D gene: TRBD2
clone size: .
J gene: TRBJ2-1
V gene: TRBV18
CDR3 DNA: TGTGCCAGCTCACGATCTCTAGCGGGAGGGGATGAGCAGTTCTTC
CDR3 protein: CASSRSLAGGDEQFF

D gene: .
clone size: .
J gene: TRBJ1-1
V gene: TRBV29-1
CDR3 DNA: TGCAGCGTTCAAGCCCGTTATGAAGCTTTCTTT
CDR3 protein: CSVQARYEAFF

D gene: .
clone size: .
J gene: TRBJ1-2
V gene: TRBV2
CDR3 DNA: TGTGCCAGTAGGGACTCTACCTATGGCTACACCTTC
CDR3 protein: CASRDSTYGYTF

D gene: .
clone size: few
J gene: TRBJ2-3
V gene: TRBV5-1
CDR3 DNA: TGCGCCAGCAGCCCCCTGGGATTACTAGCCAGCACAGATACGCAGTATTTT
CDR3 protein: CASSPLGLLASTDTQYF

D gene: TRBD2
clone size: .
J gene: TRBJ2-5
V gene: TRBV4-2
CDR3 DNA: TGTGCCAGCAGCCAAGATCATCGGCGCGGGAGGGCCATTGCGGAGACCCAGTACTTC
CDR3 protein: CASSQDHRRGRAIAETQYF

D gene: TRBD1
clone size: few
J gene: TRBJ1-2
V gene: TRBV5-1
CDR3 DNA: TGCGCCAGCAGCCCGGAGACAGGGGTGGATGGCTACACCTTC
CDR3 protein: CASSPETGVDGYTF

D gene: TRBD1
clone size: few
J gene: TRBJ1-1
V gene: TRBV30
CDR3 DNA: TGTGCCTGGTCTACAGGGGGCGAGACTGAAGCTTTCTTT
CDR3 protein: CAWSTGGETEAFF